The TCR beta chain described here comes from a study of blood T cell repertoires in COVID-19. Assay: immunoSEQ multiplex PCR; the TCRdb copy retains only in-frame clones and omits some. The sample has some 120,000 clones, roughly 91% seen once. The CDR3 runs to 13 residues. Germline CDR1 and CDR2: LNHDA and SQIVND (reference sequence). V dropped 1 base and J dropped 1 base, with 4 bases sitting between them. This clone was counted once. Other DNA sequences within the sample encode an identical CDR3. Specimen: peripheral blood. This TCR was recovered from a human donor in a cohort sampled during active COVID-19. The chain joins TRBV19 to TRBJ1-1; the D is unclear. As DNA, the CDR3 is TGTGCCAGTAGTATAGGCAGGAACACTGAAGCTTTCTTT. Amino acid sequence: CASSIGRNTEAFF.